The 13 T cell receptor beta chains below were found in one sample sequenced in a study of shared clonotypes between healthy human individuals. The method was immunoSEQ multiplex PCR; TCRdb's version includes in-frame clones alone and lacks a portion of them. The table has more than 450,000 clones, 79% seen once. Sequencing was performed on PBMCs. The receptors originated from a woman in her thirties or forties in good health. Some clones in this sample may be carry-over from other donors' samples.

The chain employs TRBV5-1 and TRBJ2-2; 9 positions match TRBD2. This CDR3 comprises 15 residues. CDR1 is SGHRS and CDR2 is YFSETQ in the germline V gene. Trimming removed 5 bases from V and 0 bases from J; junction bases left unmatched: 2. The CDR3 nucleotides read TGCGCCAGCAGAGCGGGAGGCGCGAACACCGGGGAGCTGTTTTTT. It yields the protein CASRAGGANTGELFF.

In this sample, this clone turned up a few times. This chain joins TRBV19 and TRBJ2-2, with TRBD2 matching over 8 bases. Germline loops: CDR1 LNHDA, CDR2 SQIVND (reference sequence). The ends lost 4 bases at V and 7 bases at J; junction bases unmatched: 8. This CDR3 spans 15 amino acids. CDR3 coding DNA: TGTGCCAGTAGTAAGTGGCGGGAGGATGTCGGGGAGCTGTTTTTT. As protein: CASSKWREDVGELFF.

The V gene is TRBV7-2, the J gene TRBJ1-1; D is unresolved. CDR3 size: 14 residues. Germline V gene sequence: CDR1 SGHTA, CDR2 FQGNSA. The V gene lost 4 bases and the J gene lost 2 bases, with 11 bases spanning the gap. The CDR3 region has the DNA TGTGCCAGCAGCTGGCGTAATGGAAACACTGAAGCTTTCTTT. Encoded protein: CASSWRNGNTEAFF.

Concerning this clone: A much bigger clone sits one base away, suggesting this may be a read error. The chain is built from TRBV7-6 and TRBJ2-3; tentatively, D is TRBD1 (6 bases). The CDR3 covers 14 residues. Germline V lookup: CDR1 SGHVS, CDR2 FNYEAQ. Trimming stripped 2 bases from V and 2 bases from J, with 8 bases between. CDR3: CASSLMGATDTQYF. CDR3 nucleotides: TGTGCCAGCAGCTTAATGGGGGCCACAGATACGCAGTATTTT.

The CDR3 loop is CASGLDSQPQHF. CDR3 in DNA: TGTGCTAGTGGTTTGGATTCTCAGCCCCAGCATTTT. J is TRBJ1-5 and V is TRBV12-5; D call uncertain. The CDR3 consists of 12 residues. Germline-derived CDR1 and CDR2 are LGHNT and FRNRAP. The V end was cut by 1 base, the J end by 6 bases, with 4 bases between.

This clone has more than one count but fewer than ten. V usage is TRBV27 and J usage is TRBJ1-2; TRBD1 matches 7 bases. Germline trimming cut 4 bases from V and 7 bases from J; bases unmatched to any gene: 9. The CDR3 sequence is 14 residues long. Germline CDR1 MNHEY, CDR2 SMNVEV (reference sequence). This CDR3 reads CASSSIGGPSGYTF. The CDR3 DNA reads TGTGCCAGCAGTTCAATAGGGGGCCCTAGTGGCTACACCTTC.

The J gene is TRBJ2-3, the V gene TRBV4-2; TRBD2 matches 9 bases. After removal of 3 bases from V and 0 bases from J, the junction contained 1 base not matched to a gene. The CDR3 extends over 15 amino acids. In germline, CDR1 is LGHNA, CDR2 YNFKEQ. CDR3 residues: CASSQTSGSTDTQYF. The DNA for the CDR3 is TGTGCCAGCAGCCAGACTAGCGGCAGCACAGATACGCAGTATTTT.

V and J are TRBV28 and TRBJ2-7, with D uncertain. V lost 2 bases and J lost 2, with 13 bases in between. Germline values: CDR1 MDHEN, CDR2 SYDVKM. This CDR3 is 15 amino acids long. The CDR3 loop reads CASSLGETLTYEQYF. CDR3 in DNA: TGTGCCAGCAGTTTAGGAGAGACCCTTACCTACGAGCAGTACTTC.

This clone was seen repeatedly, ten times or more. The same CDR3 is also encoded by other DNA sequences in this sample. The chain joins TRBV5-6 to TRBJ1-2; 10 nucleotides agree with TRBD1. The CDR3 length is 17 residues. Germline CDR1 and CDR2: SGHDT and YYEEEE. The V gene end was trimmed by 0 bases and the J gene end by 0 bases; junction bases not matched to a gene: 5. CDR3 in DNA: TGTGCCAGCAGCTTGGGATTCGACAGGGGGCCTAACTATGGCTACACCTTC. It translates to CASSLGFDRGPNYGYTF.

Note on this clone: An end of the junction differs from the germline gene, which may be a read error. This chain joins TRBV28 and TRBJ2-7; D may correspond to TRBD1 or TRBD2 (5 bases each). CDR3 length equals 12 residues. Per germline, CDR1 MDHEN and CDR2 SYDVKM. The CDR3 reads CASRPTGRDQSF. The CDR3 region has the DNA TGTGCCAGCAGACCCACGGGCCGGGACCAATCCTTC.

V is TRBV5-4 and J is TRBJ2-3, with D unclear. The CDR3 length is 14 residues. Per the germline V gene, CDR1 is SGHNT and CDR2 is YYREEE (reference sequence). Trimming took off 1 base at V and 2 bases at J, with 8 bases between the two ends. In nucleotides, the CDR3 is TGTGCCAGCAGCTTGCCACCACCCACAGATACGCAGTATTTT. Protein product: CASSLPPPTDTQYF.

Notes on this clone: Other DNA sequences of this sample code for an identical CDR3. V is TRBV4-2 and J is TRBJ2-7; TRBD1 agrees at 7 bases. Germline CDR1 LGHNA, CDR2 YNFKEQ. Trimming cost V 4 bases and J 2 bases; bases outside gene matches: 23. The CDR3 runs 20 residues. The CDR3 protein is CASSRRPGTASNEGTYEQYF. Here the CDR3 DNA reads TGTGCCAGCAGCCGTCGCCCCGGGACAGCGTCAAACGAGGGCACCTACGAGCAGTACTTC.

The V call is TRBV6-4, the J call TRBJ1-5; D perhaps matches TRBD1 (6 bases). The germline CDR1 and CDR2 sequences are MRHNA and SNTAGT. This CDR3 spans 14 amino acids. V was pared by 4 bases and J by 6 bases, with 13 bases between. The CDR3 loop is CASSAGTSGQPQHF. In DNA, the CDR3 is TGTGCCAGCAGTGCCGGGACATCGGGTCAGCCCCAGCATTTT.